The 7 T cell receptor beta chains below come from one sample, sequenced in a study of T cell repertoires in cytomegalovirus infection. From the reads, TCRdb called clonotypes with MiXCR, one entry per CDR3 protein. The table records roughly 180,000 distinct CDR3 sequences, approximately 21% of them present only once. Antigen specificity for these receptors is unknown. Source: CD8+ T cells from cultured PBMCs, taken from culture after CMV antigen stimulation. Receptor source: a human donor in good health (CMV status not recorded). Some clones in this sample may be carry-over from other donors' samples.

J is TRBJ2-4 and V is TRBV6-5; 9 bases match TRBD1. V lost 6 bases to trimming and J lost 1 base; unmatched junction nucleotides: 7. Per the germline V gene, CDR1 is MNHEY and CDR2 is SVGAGI. The CDR3 runs 16 residues. The CDR3 DNA sequence: TGTGCCAGCAGACGACAGGGGGTGACGGCCAAAAACATTCAGTACTTC. It translates to CASRRQGVTAKNIQYF.

The gene calls are TRBV2 and TRBJ2-7; D may be TRBD2 (5 bases). Trimming took off 6 bases at V and 12 bases at J, with 21 bases between the two ends. Looked up from germline, CDR1 is SNHLY and CDR2 is FYNNEI. There are 13 residues in the CDR3. The CDR3 protein is CASRTGSGEIAYF. The CDR3 DNA is TGTGCCAGCAGGACGGGATCAGGTGAAATAGCGTACTTC.

The chain joins TRBV7-2 to TRBJ2-1; D unresolved. The V end was cut by 5 bases, the J end by 8 bases, with 10 bases between. Germline V gives CDR1 SGHTA, CDR2 FQGNSA. The length of the CDR3 is 12 residues. CDR3 sequence (DNA): TGTGCCAGCAGCCCTACCTTCTATGAGCAGTTCTTC. This sequence encodes CASSPTFYEQFF.

On this clonotype: A read error may produce the germline difference seen at one junction end. The chain couples TRBV28 to TRBJ1-1, with no clear D. The V gene's germline CDR1 is MDHEN and CDR2 SYDVKM. The CDR3 sequence is 15 residues long. CDR3 amino acids: CAGSSPRARGTEAFF. Here the CDR3 DNA reads TGTGCCGGCAGTTCCCCCCGGGCCCGTGGCACTGAAGCTTTCTTT.

Only a few counts were recorded for this clonotype. The chain has TRBV7-9 and TRBJ1-1; no clear D. The CDR3 is 13 residues long. Germline values: CDR1 SEHNR, CDR2 FQNEAQ (reference sequence). Between the trimmed V and J ends, which lost 3 bases and 4 bases, there was a span of 9 bases. The CDR3 loop is CASSFGGITEAFF. CDR3 bases: TGTGCCAGCAGCTTCGGCGGAATCACTGAAGCTTTCTTT.

The rearrangement links TRBV11-2 to TRBJ1-1; perhaps TRBD1 as D (6 bases). CDR3 length equals 14 residues. V was pared by 7 bases and J by 4 bases, with 16 bases between. Germline values: CDR1 SGHAT, CDR2 FQNNGV. CDR3 residues: CASTLGGPGTEAFF. The CDR3 coding sequence is TGTGCCAGCACCCTGGGGGGGCCTGGCACTGAAGCTTTCTTT.

This sequence joins TRBV5-1 and TRBJ2-3; D uncertain. This CDR3 contains 14 residues. The germline V gene encodes CDR1 SGHRS and CDR2 YFSETQ. Trimming took 5 bases from V and 2 from J, leaving 12 bases between them. DNA of the CDR3: TGCGCCAGCAGAACCCCGCTACCCACAGATACGCAGTATTTT. Protein sequence: CASRTPLPTDTQYF.